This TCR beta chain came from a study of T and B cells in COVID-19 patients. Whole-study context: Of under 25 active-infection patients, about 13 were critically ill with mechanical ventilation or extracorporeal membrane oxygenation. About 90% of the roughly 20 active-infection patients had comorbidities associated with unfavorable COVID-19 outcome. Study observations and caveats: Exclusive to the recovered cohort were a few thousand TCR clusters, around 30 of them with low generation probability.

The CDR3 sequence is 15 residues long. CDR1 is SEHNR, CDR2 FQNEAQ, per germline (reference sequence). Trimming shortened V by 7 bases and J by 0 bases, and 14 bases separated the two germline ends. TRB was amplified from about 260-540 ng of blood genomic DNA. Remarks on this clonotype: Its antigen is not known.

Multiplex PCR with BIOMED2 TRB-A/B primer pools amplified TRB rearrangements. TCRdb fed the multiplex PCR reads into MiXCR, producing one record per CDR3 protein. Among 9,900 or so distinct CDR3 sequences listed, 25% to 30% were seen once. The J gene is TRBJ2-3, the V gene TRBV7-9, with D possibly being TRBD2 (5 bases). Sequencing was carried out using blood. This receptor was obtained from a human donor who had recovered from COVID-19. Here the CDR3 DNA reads TGTGCCAGCACCCTGGGGAGTTCTAGCACAGATACGCAGTATTTT. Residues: CASTLGSSSTDTQYF.